This TCR beta chain came from a study of shared clonotypes between healthy human individuals. This clone was seen a handful of times. Its antigen is unknown. Regarding the study as a whole: Since donors were few, the genetic and exposure-history diversity represented was limited. The study found roughly 5% of naive CD4 clonotypes shared across a handful of donors.

Sorted-subset replicate PCRs used about 200 ng DNA, about 30,000 T cell genomes. Profiling relied on immunoSEQ multiplex PCR, and the TCRdb table lists in-frame clones only, not all of them. The table shows 850,000 to 1,100,000 clones, with 60% to 85% occurring only once. Trimming cost V 6 bases and J 0 bases; bases outside gene matches: 5. CDR1 is SEHNR and CDR2 is FQNEAQ in the germline V gene (reference sequence). The CDR3 is 15 residues long. The clonotype was recovered from a man aged 18 to 29 in good health. Some clones in this sample may be carry-over from other donors' samples. The sample consisted of memory CD4+ T cells from PBMCs. Subset specified: CD45RA-negative fraction. The chain employs TRBV7-9 and TRBJ1-1, with 9 positions matching TRBD1. Here the CDR3 DNA reads TGTGCCAGCAGGCCACAGGGGGCAATGAACACTGAAGCTTTCTTT. Translating it yields CASRPQGAMNTEAFF.